One TCR beta chain is described in this entry. What this receptor recognizes is not known. No base qualities exist here, and no much larger clone lies one base off it. Patients with autoimmune disease history or receiving systemic immunosuppression were excluded from the trial. Peripheral blood for TCR sequencing was collected from all dose cohorts at baseline, on cycle 4 day 1, and on cycle 7 day 1. The samples were drawn from a first-in-human, open-label, multicenter phase I dose-escalation trial of ivuxolimab. The trial enrolled adults with locally advanced or metastatic head and neck squamous cell, hepatocellular, melanoma or renal cell carcinoma. Before TCR sequencing, CD4+ T cells and CD8+ T cells were sorted from peripheral blood as separate populations. Reading from cysteine to phenylalanine, the CDR3 counts 14 amino acids. The read is trimmed to its CDR3 DNA, 42 bases read in frame from base 1. CDR1 and CDR2 (MNHNY, SVGAGI) derive from the germline V gene (reference sequence). Germline trimming: 6 bases from V, 2 bases from J; junction bases outside gene matches: 6.

Genomic DNA was extracted from sorted cells for sequencing of the TCRbeta CDR3 region. The immunoSEQ Assay was used to sequence the TCRbeta CDR3 regions. What TCRdb holds here is the immuneACCESS table cut down to in-frame rearrangements. Part of the clones is not present; checked against another copy, under half of the missing clones reflect an unresolved V gene, and the others are unexplained. The table for this sample lists tens of thousands of clones; about 85% of them were counted only once. Roughly 0.7% of the sample belongs to the ten largest clones. This sample is drawn from a study of OX40 agonist ivuxolimab in advanced cancers. As for the study more broadly: Ivuxolimab was an agonistic, fully human IgG2 monoclonal antibody directed against OX40 (CD134), a costimulatory receptor. Intravenous ivuxolimab was administered to patients every 2 weeks at six dose levels: 0.01, 0.1, 0.3, 1.5, 3 and 10 mg/kg. Of the 50 or so patients in dose escalation, 19 had hepatocellular carcinoma, some 15 had melanoma, 9 had renal cell carcinoma and 9 had head and neck cancer. The dose-escalation cohort was about 86% male with a mean age of about 60 years, ranging from roughly 20 to 80. Patients were allowed to have had prior anti-PD-1, anti-PD-L1 or anti-CTLA-4 therapy, and about 40% of the dose-escalation patients had been treated with checkpoint inhibitors. Partial responses were achieved by three dose-escalation patients, of whom one had hepatocellular carcinoma and two had cutaneous melanoma. Peripheral TCRbeta sequencing aimed to test whether ivuxolimab altered TCR sequence diversity and caused clonal T-cell expansion. The paper describes the monotherapy dose-escalation part (N = 52 patients) of the phase I trial of ivuxolimab. General study outcomes and caveats: Antigen specificity was not determined for the clonally expanded peripheral T cells. After ivuxolimab, more expanded clones were found on average in CD8+ T cells than in CD4+ T cells. At doses from 0.1 to 3.0 mg/kg, clonal expansion was seen in both CD4+ and CD8+ blood T cells between baseline and week 6. Low levels of normalized T-cell clonal expansion were also seen in some patients who did not respond. Partial responders in the 0.1-3.0 mg/kg groups had among the lowest normalized peripheral clonal expansion, especially among CD8+ T cells.

This chain is built from TRBV6-6 and TRBJ2-7; 8 junctional bases match TRBD1. This receptor was obtained from an adult with an advanced solid tumor such as melanoma, head and neck, liver or kidney cancer. The sample consisted of CD4+ or CD8+ T cells sorted from blood, taken in a trial of the OX40 agonist ivuxolimab. The CDR3 region: CASSLRQGTYEQYF. The bases are TGTGCCAGCAGCCTCCGACAGGGGACCTACGAGCAGTACTTC.